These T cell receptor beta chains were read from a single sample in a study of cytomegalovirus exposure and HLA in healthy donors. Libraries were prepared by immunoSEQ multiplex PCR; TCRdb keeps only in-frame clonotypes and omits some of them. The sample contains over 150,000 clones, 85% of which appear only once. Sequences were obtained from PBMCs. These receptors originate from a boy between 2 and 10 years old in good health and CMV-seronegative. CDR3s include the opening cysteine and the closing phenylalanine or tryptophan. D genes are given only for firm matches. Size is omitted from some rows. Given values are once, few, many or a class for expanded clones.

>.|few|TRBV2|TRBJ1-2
CASSESSTGSAQGYTF
TGTGCCAGCAGTGAAAGTTCTACAGGCTCTGCGCAAGGCTACACCTTC
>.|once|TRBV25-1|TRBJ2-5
CASSVAIRGLQETQYF
TGTGCCAGCAGTGTGGCGATCAGGGGCTTGCAAGAGACCCAGTACTTC
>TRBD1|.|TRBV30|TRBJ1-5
CACSYRGNQPQHF
TGTGCCTGTTCCTACAGGGGGAATCAGCCCCAGCATTTT
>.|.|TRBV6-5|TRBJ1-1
CASSSSTGYKAFF
TGTGCCAGCAGTTCCTCGACAGGCTATAAAGCTTTCTTT
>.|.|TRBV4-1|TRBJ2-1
CASSQTPPAGSQFF
TGCGCCAGCAGCCAGACCCCCCCGGCAGGGTCGCAGTTCTTC
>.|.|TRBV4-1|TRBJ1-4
CASSQPTRGREKLFF
TGCGCCAGCAGCCAACCTACCAGGGGTCGGGAAAAACTGTTTTTT
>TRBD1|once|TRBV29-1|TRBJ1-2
CSVLGQGGNYGYTF
TGCAGCGTCCTGGGACAGGGAGGTAACTATGGCTACACCTTC
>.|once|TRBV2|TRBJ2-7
CASSVSSDSSYEQYF
TGTGCCAGCAGTGTATCTAGTGACAGCTCCTACGAGCAGTACTTC
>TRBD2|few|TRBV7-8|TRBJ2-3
CASSSASRGDTDTQYF
TGTGCCAGCAGCTCTGCATCCCGGGGGGACACAGATACGCAGTATTTT
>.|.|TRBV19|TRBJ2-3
CASSTQTQDTQYF
TGTGCCAGTAGTACCCAGACTCAAGATACGCAGTATTTT
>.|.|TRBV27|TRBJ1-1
CASSLGSGENTEAFF
TGTGCCAGCAGTTTGGGTTCGGGAGAGAACACTGAAGCTTTCTTT
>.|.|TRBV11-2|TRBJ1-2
CASSLDPTGGYTF
TGTGCCAGCAGCTTAGACCCCACGGGGGGCTACACCTTC
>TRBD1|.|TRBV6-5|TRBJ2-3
CASSGGQGARDTQYF
TGTGCCAGCAGCGGAGGTCAGGGGGCGAGGGATACGCAGTATTTT
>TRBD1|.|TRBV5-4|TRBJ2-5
CASSQGTGGRETQYF
TGTGCCAGCAGCCAAGGGACAGGGGGCCGGGAGACCCAGTACTTC
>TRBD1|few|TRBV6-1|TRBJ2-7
CASSEGTGGSYEQYF
TGTGCCAGCAGTGAAGGAACAGGGGGCTCCTACGAGCAGTACTTC
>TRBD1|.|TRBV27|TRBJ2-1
CASSSRGRPLDEQFF
TGTGCCAGCAGTTCCAGGGGGCGGCCTTTGGATGAGCAGTTCTTC
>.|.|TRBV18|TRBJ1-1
CASSPPGTEAFF
TGTGCCAGCTCACCCCCAGGAACTGAAGCTTTCTTT
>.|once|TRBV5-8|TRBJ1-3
CASSSRVIAGNTIYF
TGTGCCAGCAGCTCAAGAGTAATCGCTGGAAACACCATATATTTT
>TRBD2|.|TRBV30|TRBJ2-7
CAWSAVLREGSYEQYF
TGTGCCTGGAGTGCTGTCCTCCGGGAGGGCTCCTACGAGCAGTACTTC
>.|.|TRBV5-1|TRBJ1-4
CASSLSGTNEKLFF
TGCGCCAGCAGCTTGTCGGGGACTAATGAAAAACTGTTTTTT
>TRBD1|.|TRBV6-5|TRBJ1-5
CASSTTGGYQPQHF
TGTGCCAGCAGCACGACAGGGGGCTATCAGCCCCAGCATTTT
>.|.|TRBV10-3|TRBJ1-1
CASWGAEAFF
TGTGCCTCATGGGGGGCTGAAGCTTTCTTT
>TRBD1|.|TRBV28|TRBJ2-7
CASKDRVSYEQYF
TGTGCCAGCAAGGACAGGGTCTCCTACGAGCAGTACTTC
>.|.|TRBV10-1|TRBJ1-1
CASSESRDYTEAFF
TGCGCCAGCAGTGAGTCGAGGGATTACACTGAAGCTTTCTTT
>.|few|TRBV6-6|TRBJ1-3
CASSFMAGSSGNTIYF
TGTGCCAGCAGTTTCATGGCAGGATCATCCGGAAACACCATATATTTT
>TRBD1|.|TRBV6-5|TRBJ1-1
CASSDRGGAAEAFF
TGTGCCAGCAGTGATCGAGGGGGCGCGGCTGAAGCTTTCTTT
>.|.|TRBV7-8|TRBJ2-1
CASQSSSYNEQFF
TGTGCCAGCCAATCCAGCTCCTACAATGAGCAGTTCTTC
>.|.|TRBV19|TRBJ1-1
CATKGQGWATEAFF
TGTGCCACCAAGGGCCAGGGGTGGGCAACTGAAGCTTTCTTT
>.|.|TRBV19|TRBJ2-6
CASSIAGSRAKTGANVLTF
TGTGCCAGTAGTATAGCAGGGTCCAGGGCGAAGACTGGGGCCAACGTCCTGACTTTC
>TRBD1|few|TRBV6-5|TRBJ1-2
CASTDRGRFYGYTF
TGTGCCAGCACCGACAGGGGGCGTTTCTATGGCTACACCTTC
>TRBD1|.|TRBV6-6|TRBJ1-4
CASSAGQALEKLFF
TGTGCCAGCAGTGCCGGACAGGCTTTAGAAAAACTGTTTTTT
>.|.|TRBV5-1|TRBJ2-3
CASSLETVTDTQYF
TGCGCCAGCAGCTTGGAGACAGTCACAGATACGCAGTATTTT
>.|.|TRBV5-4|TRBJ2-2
CASSLPGGGRELFF
TGTGCCAGCAGCTTGCCCGGGGGAGGAAGGGAGCTGTTTTTT
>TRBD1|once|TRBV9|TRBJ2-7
CASSVEGTGVYEQYF
TGTGCCAGCAGCGTAGAAGGGACAGGGGTCTACGAGCAGTACTTC
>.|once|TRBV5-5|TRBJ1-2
CASSLLGSYGYTF
TGTGCCAGCAGCTTACTGGGCAGCTATGGCTACACCTTC
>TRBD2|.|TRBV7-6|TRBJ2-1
CASSLGAGGGSYNEQFF
TGTGCCAGCAGCTTAGGGGCGGGAGGGGGCTCCTACAATGAGCAGTTCTTC
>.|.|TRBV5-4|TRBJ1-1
CASGRGTEAFF
TGTGCCAGCGGGCGTGGGACTGAAGCTTTCTTT
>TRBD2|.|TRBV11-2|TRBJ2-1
CASSTQGREHHNEQFF
TGTGCCAGCAGTACACAAGGGCGGGAGCACCACAATGAGCAGTTCTTC
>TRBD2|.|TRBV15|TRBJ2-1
CATSRGSSGGANEQFF
TGTGCCACCAGCAGAGGCTCTAGCGGGGGGGCCAATGAGCAGTTCTTC
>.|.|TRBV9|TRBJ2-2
CASSVDRNTGELFF
TGTGCCAGCAGCGTAGACAGAAACACCGGGGAGCTGTTTTTT
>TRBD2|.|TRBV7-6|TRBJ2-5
CASPSAGGCETQYF
TGTGCCAGCCCTTCCGCGGGGGGATGTGAGACCCAGTACTTC